Listed below are T cell receptor beta chains from one sample, sequenced in a study of T cell repertoires in cytomegalovirus infection. These receptors have no known antigen. TCRdb fed the reads into MiXCR, producing one record per CDR3 protein. Among approximately 220,000 distinct CDR3 sequences listed, less than 50% were seen once. The sample was CD8+ T cells from cultured PBMCs, taken from culture after CMV antigen stimulation. The origin of the receptors is a human donor in good health (CMV status not recorded). Some clones in this sample may be carry-over from other donors' samples. The CDR3 runs from the conserved cysteine through the conserved F or W. D genes are given only for firm matches. For some rows the clone size is stated as once, few or many, or as a class when expanded; others skip it.

J gene: TRBJ1-1; D gene: .; clone size: few; V gene: TRBV7-6; CDR3 DNA: TGTGCCAGCAGCTTACCTCAGAACACTGAAGCTTTCTTT; CDR3 protein: CASSLPQNTEAFF
J gene: TRBJ2-3; D gene: .; clone size: few; V gene: TRBV7-6; CDR3 DNA: TGTGCCAGAAGCTTAGCTGTAATTCACGCAGATACGCAGTATTTT; CDR3 protein: CARSLAVIHADTQYF
J gene: TRBJ2-1; D gene: TRBD2; clone size: .; V gene: TRBV5-1; CDR3 DNA: TGCGCCAGCAGCTTGGCGGAGCGGGAGCCCCTTTACGCTGAGCAGTTCTTC; CDR3 protein: CASSLAEREPLYAEQFF
J gene: TRBJ2-6; D gene: TRBD1; clone size: .; V gene: TRBV2; CDR3 DNA: TGTGCCAGAGATATGAAGACAGGGGATGGGGCCAACGTCCTGACTTTC; CDR3 protein: CARDMKTGDGANVLTF
J gene: TRBJ2-3; D gene: TRBD2; clone size: many; V gene: TRBV7-2; CDR3 DNA: TGTGCCAGCAGCTTGGCGGGAGCCACAGATACGCAGTATTTT; CDR3 protein: CASSLAGATDTQYF
J gene: TRBJ2-1; D gene: .; clone size: many; V gene: TRBV5-8; CDR3 DNA: TGTGCCAGCAGCCGATGGACAGCCGATTACGAGCAGTTCTTC; CDR3 protein: CASSRWTADYEQFF
J gene: TRBJ2-7; D gene: .; clone size: .; V gene: TRBV7-9; CDR3 DNA: TGTGCCAGCAGTGATGGGACCCAAATCTACGAGCAGTACTTC; CDR3 protein: CASSDGTQIYEQYF
J gene: TRBJ2-7; D gene: TRBD2; clone size: .; V gene: TRBV7-8; CDR3 DNA: TGTGCCAGCAGCACTAGCGCTACCTACGAGCAGTACTTC; CDR3 protein: CASSTSATYEQYF
J gene: TRBJ2-1; D gene: TRBD2; clone size: .; V gene: TRBV27; CDR3 DNA: TGTGCCAGCAGTTTGCAAACTAGCGGGAGGGGCAATGAGCAGTTCTTC; CDR3 protein: CASSLQTSGRGNEQFF
J gene: TRBJ1-1; D gene: .; clone size: few; V gene: TRBV12-3/TRBV12-4; CDR3 DNA: TGTGCCAGCAGTGGGGGGGCTAACACTGAAGCTTTCTTT; CDR3 protein: CASSGGANTEAFF
J gene: TRBJ2-1; D gene: TRBD2; clone size: .; V gene: TRBV29-1; CDR3 DNA: TGCAGCGTTGAAATTTTAGCGGGGGCAGGTGAGCAGTTCTTC; CDR3 protein: CSVEILAGAGEQFF
J gene: TRBJ2-1; D gene: .; clone size: .; V gene: TRBV15; CDR3 DNA: TGTGCCACCAGCAGCGATAGGACTCTCCCCAATGAGCAGTTCTTC; CDR3 protein: CATSSDRTLPNEQFF
J gene: TRBJ2-7; D gene: TRBD2; clone size: .; V gene: TRBV24-1; CDR3 DNA: TGTGCCACCAGTGACAAGACTAGCGGGACCTACGAGCAGTACTTC; CDR3 protein: CATSDKTSGTYEQYF
J gene: TRBJ1-5; D gene: TRBD1; clone size: few; V gene: TRBV28; CDR3 DNA: TGTGCCAGCAGTTACCTATGCCGGGACAGGGAGGGGGTCTGTGATCAGCCCCAGCATTTT; CDR3 protein: CASSYLCRDREGVCDQPQHF
J gene: TRBJ1-5; D gene: .; clone size: .; V gene: TRBV5-6; CDR3 DNA: TGTGCCAGCAGCCGGGGGGGAGGGGCCGCTGGCAATCAGCCCCAGCATTTT; CDR3 protein: CASSRGGGAAGNQPQHF
J gene: TRBJ2-3; D gene: TRBD2; clone size: .; V gene: TRBV7-7; CDR3 DNA: TGTGCTAGCAGCTCAGGACTAGCGGGGTACACAAATACGCAGTATTTT; CDR3 protein: CASSSGLAGYTNTQYF
J gene: TRBJ2-1; D gene: TRBD1; clone size: few; V gene: TRBV9; CDR3 DNA: TGTGCCAGCAGCGTAGAAGGACAGGGCCATGAGCAGTTCTTC; CDR3 protein: CASSVEGQGHEQFF
J gene: TRBJ2-7; D gene: TRBD2; clone size: .; V gene: TRBV29-1; CDR3 DNA: TGCAGCGTTAGACTAGCGGGACGCGAGCAGTACTTC; CDR3 protein: CSVRLAGREQYF
J gene: TRBJ1-5; D gene: .; clone size: .; V gene: TRBV30; CDR3 DNA: TGTGCCTGGAGTCAATGGGGCAATCAGCCCCAGCATTTT; CDR3 protein: CAWSQWGNQPQHF
J gene: TRBJ1-5; D gene: .; clone size: .; V gene: TRBV28; CDR3 DNA: TGTGCCAGCAGTTCGACGGGAAGCGTTTATCAGCCCCAGCATTTT; CDR3 protein: CASSSTGSVYQPQHF
J gene: TRBJ1-1; D gene: .; clone size: .; V gene: TRBV7-3; CDR3 DNA: TGTGCCAGCAGCTTAGGCGGTTCGGGCACTGAAGCTTTCTTT; CDR3 protein: CASSLGGSGTEAFF
J gene: TRBJ2-1; D gene: .; clone size: .; V gene: TRBV11-3; CDR3 DNA: TGTGCCAGCAGCCCCCGAGTGGCGGGAGGCCCCTCAGGGGGCAATGAGCAGTTCTTC; CDR3 protein: CASSPRVAGGPSGGNEQFF
J gene: TRBJ2-2; D gene: .; clone size: many; V gene: TRBV5-1; CDR3 DNA: TGCGCCAGCAGCCCTGTTGGTCCCAACACCGGGGAGCTGTTTTTT; CDR3 protein: CASSPVGPNTGELFF
J gene: TRBJ2-1; D gene: .; clone size: .; V gene: TRBV2; CDR3 DNA: TGTGCCAGCAGTGACTGGACGGAGAATGAGCAGTTCTTC; CDR3 protein: CASSDWTENEQFF
J gene: TRBJ2-3; D gene: TRBD1; clone size: .; V gene: TRBV7-9; CDR3 DNA: TGTGCCAGCAGCAATCCTACAGGGGTGGACGCATCAGATACGCAGTATTTT; CDR3 protein: CASSNPTGVDASDTQYF
J gene: TRBJ1-3; D gene: TRBD1; clone size: .; V gene: TRBV19; CDR3 DNA: TGTGCCAGCAGGACAGGGAGAACTGGAAACACCATATATTTT; CDR3 protein: CASRTGRTGNTIYF
J gene: TRBJ2-3; D gene: TRBD2; clone size: .; V gene: TRBV20-1; CDR3 DNA: TGCAGTGCTAGTCCGGGACTAGTTTTGGATACGCAGTATTTT; CDR3 protein: CSASPGLVLDTQYF
J gene: TRBJ1-2; D gene: .; clone size: once; V gene: TRBV6-6; CDR3 DNA: TGTGCCAGCAGTAAGGAGGCGGACCATTATGGCTACACCTTC; CDR3 protein: CASSKEADHYGYTF
J gene: TRBJ1-2; D gene: TRBD1; clone size: .; V gene: TRBV7-9; CDR3 DNA: TGTGCCAGCAGCTTAGGGCGAAGGGGGCAGGACTATGGCTACACCTTC; CDR3 protein: CASSLGRRGQDYGYTF
J gene: TRBJ2-7; D gene: TRBD1; clone size: .; V gene: TRBV7-8; CDR3 DNA: TGTGCCAGCAGCCTTGCGGGACAGGTAACCTACGAGCAGTACTTC; CDR3 protein: CASSLAGQVTYEQYF
J gene: TRBJ2-1; D gene: TRBD2; clone size: few; V gene: TRBV7-8; CDR3 DNA: TGTGCCAGCAGCTTCTCAGCCGGGACTAGGGGCAATGAGCAGTTCTTC; CDR3 protein: CASSFSAGTRGNEQFF
J gene: TRBJ1-1; D gene: TRBD1; clone size: few; V gene: TRBV6-1; CDR3 DNA: TGTGCCAGCTTGACAGGGGGCGGAACTGAAGCTTTCTTT; CDR3 protein: CASLTGGGTEAFF
J gene: TRBJ1-1; D gene: TRBD1; clone size: .; V gene: TRBV6-1; CDR3 DNA: TGTGCCAGCAGTGTCGACAGGGTCCACGGGACCGAAGCTTTCTTT; CDR3 protein: CASSVDRVHGTEAFF
J gene: TRBJ2-5; D gene: .; clone size: .; V gene: TRBV14; CDR3 DNA: TGTGCCAGCAGCCAAGGGCGAAGGGCAGGGGCCCAAGAGACCCAGTACTTC; CDR3 protein: CASSQGRRAGAQETQYF
J gene: TRBJ1-1; D gene: TRBD1; clone size: .; V gene: TRBV7-9; CDR3 DNA: TGTGCCAGCAGCTTAGCGACAGGGGGGGGCACTGAAGCTTTCTTT; CDR3 protein: CASSLATGGGTEAFF
J gene: TRBJ2-5; D gene: .; clone size: many; V gene: TRBV7-8; CDR3 DNA: TGTGCCAGCAGCTCGTCCGGGAGATTACAAGAGACCCAGTACTTC; CDR3 protein: CASSSSGRLQETQYF
J gene: TRBJ2-5; D gene: .; clone size: .; V gene: TRBV4-1; CDR3 DNA: TGCGCCAGCAGCCACCCTATCGGCAGCGAAATCCAAATTGAGACCCAGTACTTC; CDR3 protein: CASSHPIGSEIQIETQYF
J gene: TRBJ1-2; D gene: TRBD1; clone size: .; V gene: TRBV7-4; CDR3 DNA: TGTGCCAGCAGCTTTCCAGGGGGCTTTAACTATGGCTACACCTTC; CDR3 protein: CASSFPGGFNYGYTF
J gene: TRBJ2-3; D gene: .; clone size: .; V gene: TRBV13; CDR3 DNA: TGTGCCAGCAGCACAATCCTCTCTAGCACAGATACGCAGTATTTT; CDR3 protein: CASSTILSSTDTQYF
J gene: TRBJ2-2; D gene: TRBD2; clone size: .; V gene: TRBV2; CDR3 DNA: TGTGCCAGCAGGATCAACCTCGGAACTAGCGGGGGGCAAAACACCGGGGAGCTGTTTTTT; CDR3 protein: CASRINLGTSGGQNTGELFF
J gene: TRBJ2-2; D gene: TRBD2; clone size: .; V gene: TRBV10-3; CDR3 DNA: TGTGCCATCAGAAGGACTAGCAGAAACATCGGGGAGCTGTTTTTT; CDR3 protein: CAIRRTSRNIGELFF
J gene: TRBJ2-1; D gene: .; clone size: few; V gene: TRBV7-9; CDR3 DNA: TGTGCCAGCAGCCACAGACAGGCCACTAACAATGAGCAGTTCTTC; CDR3 protein: CASSHRQATNNEQFF
J gene: TRBJ1-5; D gene: .; clone size: .; V gene: TRBV4-1; CDR3 DNA: TGCGCCAGCAGCCAAGATCCCGTACCCAATCAGCCCCAGCATTTT; CDR3 protein: CASSQDPVPNQPQHF
J gene: TRBJ1-6; D gene: .; clone size: .; V gene: TRBV6-2/TRBV6-3; CDR3 DNA: TGTGCCAGCACCACTCGGGGGAATAATTCACCCCTCCACTTT; CDR3 protein: CASTTRGNNSPLHF
J gene: TRBJ2-5; D gene: TRBD2; clone size: .; V gene: TRBV4-1; CDR3 DNA: TGCGCCAGCAGCCAAGTCGGGACTAAACAAGAGACCCAGTACTTC; CDR3 protein: CASSQVGTKQETQYF
J gene: TRBJ2-1; D gene: .; clone size: few; V gene: TRBV7-8; CDR3 DNA: TGTGCCAGCAGCTTAGTTCGCAATGAGCAGTTCTTC; CDR3 protein: CASSLVRNEQFF
J gene: TRBJ1-3; D gene: .; clone size: .; V gene: TRBV2; CDR3 DNA: TGTGCCAGCACTGTAAGACCAGCCGAAGGAAACACCATATATTTT; CDR3 protein: CASTVRPAEGNTIYF
J gene: TRBJ2-5; D gene: TRBD2; clone size: .; V gene: TRBV6-5; CDR3 DNA: TGTGCCAGCAGTTACTCTTTTGCAGGACTAGCGACAGAGACCCAGTACTTC; CDR3 protein: CASSYSFAGLATETQYF
J gene: TRBJ2-1; D gene: TRBD2; clone size: .; V gene: TRBV7-9; CDR3 DNA: TGTGCCAGCAGCGGGGGGGGGGGAGAGAAGTTCTTC; CDR3 protein: CASSGGGGEKFF
J gene: TRBJ2-7; D gene: TRBD1; clone size: .; V gene: TRBV20-1; CDR3 DNA: TGCAGTGCTAGAGAGAGGGACAGGGGCCAATCTGAGCAGTACTTC; CDR3 protein: CSARERDRGQSEQYF
J gene: TRBJ2-3; D gene: .; clone size: .; V gene: TRBV27; CDR3 DNA: TGTGCCAGCAGGCCACAGGGCCCCCACACAGATACGCAGTATTTT; CDR3 protein: CASRPQGPHTDTQYF
J gene: TRBJ1-2; D gene: .; clone size: .; V gene: TRBV14; CDR3 DNA: TGTGCCAGCAGCCAAGCGTCAGGGTACCCTTCCTATGGCTACACCTTC; CDR3 protein: CASSQASGYPSYGYTF